The rows below give T cell receptor beta chains drawn from one sample of a study of cytomegalovirus exposure and HLA in healthy donors. Profiled with immunoSEQ multiplex PCR; TCRdb holds only in-frame clones, not every one. The data hold approximately 150,000 clones, with roughly 79% observed a single time. The sample taken for sequencing was PBMCs. The receptors shown here come from a woman aged 25-40 years in good health and CMV-seronegative. Both conserved end residues are part of each CDR3. The D gene is left open where the match is weak. A row's size may be missing; if present it is once, few, many or a size class.

>.|TRBD2|TRBV6-5|TRBJ2-7
CASSMTSEPFDEQYF
TGTGCCAGCAGTATGACTAGCGAACCTTTTGACGAGCAGTACTTC
>.|TRBD1|TRBV29-1|TRBJ1-2
CSVRQGDYGYTF
TGCAGCGTCCGACAGGGTGACTATGGCTACACCTTC
>.|TRBD1|TRBV7-2|TRBJ1-3
CASSSQGGGNTIYF
TGTGCCAGCAGCTCGCAGGGGGGTGGAAACACCATATATTTT
>.|TRBD1|TRBV6-1|TRBJ2-4
CAIGTGSRQYF
TGTGCCATTGGGACAGGCTCTCGACAGTACTTC
>.|.|TRBV6-5|TRBJ1-2
CASRPEAGGGYGYTF
TGTGCCAGCAGACCCGAGGCGGGGGGCGGGTACGGCTACACCTTC
>.|.|TRBV5-3|TRBJ1-1
CARSLWGRPFMNTEAFF
TGTGCCAGAAGCTTGTGGGGCCGACCGTTCATGAACACTGAAGCTTTCTTT
>.|.|TRBV5-4|TRBJ1-1
CASSLGGLQGNTEAFF
TGTGCCAGCAGCTTGGGGGGATTACAGGGGAACACTGAAGCTTTCTTT
>once|TRBD1|TRBV5-1|TRBJ1-1
CASSSGQGFWTEAFF
TGCGCCAGCAGCTCGGGACAGGGGTTTTGGACTGAAGCTTTCTTT
>.|.|TRBV9|TRBJ1-1
CASSVVGEGTEAFF
TGTGCCAGCAGCGTGGTAGGGGAAGGAACTGAAGCTTTCTTT
>once|.|TRBV11-2|TRBJ2-7
CASSLMGGEQYF
TGTGCCAGCAGCTTAATGGGGGGAGAGCAGTACTTC
>.|TRBD1|TRBV7-2|TRBJ1-1
CASSLALRAGGRNTEAFF
TGTGCCAGCAGCTTAGCCCTTCGGGCAGGGGGAAGGAACACTGAAGCTTTCTTT
>.|TRBD1|TRBV7-8|TRBJ1-5
CASSGGQNSNQPQHF
TGTGCCAGCAGCGGGGGACAGAATAGCAATCAGCCCCAGCATTTT
>.|.|TRBV18|TRBJ1-1
CASSPQGFGEAFF
TGTGCCAGCTCACCACAGGGGTTCGGTGAAGCTTTCTTT
>.|TRBD2|TRBV5-6|TRBJ2-5
CASSLGLAGGVETQYF
TGTGCCAGCAGCCTCGGACTAGCGGGGGGCGTAGAGACCCAGTACTTC
>.|TRBD1|TRBV6-5|TRBJ1-1
CASSPDRGPNTEAFF
TGTGCCAGCAGTCCCGACAGGGGGCCGAACACTGAAGCTTTCTTT
>.|.|TRBV10-3|TRBJ2-7
CAISHTGTLSYEQYF
TGTGCCATCAGTCATACCGGGACACTTTCCTACGAGCAGTACTTC
>.|.|TRBV5-1|TRBJ1-4
CASSSFRGDEKLFF
TGCGCCAGCAGCTCATTCCGCGGGGATGAAAAACTGTTTTTT
>.|.|TRBV27|TRBJ1-6
CASSSDRNNSPLHF
TGTGCCAGCAGTTCCGACAGGAATAATTCACCCCTCCACTTT
>.|.|TRBV7-9|TRBJ2-1
CASSWTLNEQFF
TGTGCCAGCAGCTGGACACTGAATGAGCAGTTCTTC
>.|.|TRBV7-3|TRBJ1-1
CASRPSRNTEAFF
TGTGCCAGCCGCCCCTCCAGGAACACTGAAGCTTTCTTT
>.|.|TRBV6-5|TRBJ2-2
CASSLVAENTGELFF
TGTGCCAGCAGCTTAGTAGCGGAGAACACCGGGGAGCTGTTTTTT
>.|TRBD2|TRBV7-3|TRBJ2-5
CASSLAGGLGETQYF
TGTGCCAGCAGCTTAGCGGGGGGGCTTGGAGAGACCCAGTACTTC
>.|TRBD1|TRBV4-1|TRBJ1-5
CASSQAGGGYQPQHF
TGCGCCAGCAGCCAAGCAGGGGGCGGTTATCAGCCCCAGCATTTT
>once|.|TRBV7-9|TRBJ1-2
CASSNSPTYTF
TGTGCCAGCAGCAATAGCCCGACCTACACCTTC
>.|.|TRBV10-3|TRBJ1-1
CAISRGPALNTEAFF
TGTGCCATTTCAAGGGGTCCGGCCCTGAACACTGAAGCTTTCTTT
>.|.|TRBV11-2|TRBJ2-2
CASSLKRDTGELFF
TGTGCCAGCAGCTTAAAGCGGGACACCGGGGAGCTGTTTTTT
>.|.|TRBV2|TRBJ1-3
CASSEKAGPLSGNTIYF
TGTGCCAGCAGTGAAAAGGCAGGGCCTCTCTCTGGAAACACCATATATTTT
>.|TRBD1|TRBV5-1|TRBJ1-4
CASSPGTGSEKLFF
TGCGCCAGCAGCCCCGGGACAGGGAGTGAAAAACTGTTTTTT
>.|.|TRBV5-5|TRBJ1-2
CASSLADSYGYTF
TGTGCCAGCAGCTTGGCCGACAGCTATGGCTACACCTTC
>.|.|TRBV7-8|TRBJ1-4
CASSTLGGSREKLFF
TGTGCCAGCAGCACCCTGGGGGGGTCTCGCGAAAAACTGTTTTTT
>.|TRBD2|TRBV6-4|TRBJ2-2
CASSRSGAAGELFF
TGTGCCAGCAGTAGGAGCGGGGCGGCCGGGGAGCTGTTTTTT
>.|TRBD1|TRBV29-1|TRBJ2-7
CSVTGGTPSYEQYF
TGCAGCGTAACAGGGGGCACGCCTTCCTACGAGCAGTACTTC
>.|.|TRBV5-1|TRBJ2-3
CASSLVSPVADTQYF
TGCGCCAGCAGCTTGGTTTCCCCGGTGGCAGATACGCAGTATTTT
>.|TRBD1|TRBV5-1|TRBJ1-1
CASSLGTGGMNTEAFF
TGCGCCAGCAGCCTCGGGACAGGGGGGATGAACACTGAAGCTTTCTTT
>.|.|TRBV6-5|TRBJ1-6
CASSYPGDSPLHF
TGTGCCAGCAGTTACCCGGGGGATTCACCCCTCCACTTT
>few|TRBD1|TRBV28|TRBJ2-2
CASRSDRVGTGELFF
TGTGCCAGCAGATCCGACAGGGTAGGGACCGGGGAGCTGTTTTTT
>few|.|TRBV5-1|TRBJ1-4
CASSPRQGNEKLFF
TGCGCCAGCAGCCCGCGGCAGGGAAATGAAAAACTGTTTTTT
>.|TRBD1|TRBV7-8|TRBJ2-7
CASRGDRDPTYEQYF
TGTGCCAGCAGGGGGGACAGGGACCCCACCTACGAGCAGTACTTC
>.|.|TRBV7-3|TRBJ2-2
CASSLKAGNTGELFF
TGTGCCAGCAGCTTAAAGGCGGGGAACACCGGGGAGCTGTTTTTT
>.|.|TRBV30|TRBJ1-6
CAWSPGSGSPLHF
TGTGCCTGGAGTCCAGGGTCAGGCTCACCCCTCCACTTT
>.|TRBD2|TRBV9|TRBJ2-1
CASSVGGTSTSEQFF
TGTGCCAGCAGCGTAGGTGGGACTAGTACAAGTGAGCAGTTCTTC
>.|TRBD2|TRBV9|TRBJ2-5
CASSFGLDETQYF
TGTGCCAGCAGCTTCGGACTAGACGAGACCCAGTACTTC
>.|TRBD1|TRBV5-1|TRBJ2-2
CASSLGGGDTGELFF
TGCGCCAGCAGCTTGGGAGGGGGCGACACCGGGGAGCTGTTTTTT
>.|TRBD1|TRBV27|TRBJ1-2
CASNPQEGASYGYTF
TGTGCCAGCAACCCACAGGAGGGGGCTAGCTATGGCTACACCTTC
>.|.|TRBV25-1|TRBJ2-7
CASSVNIGEQYF
TGTGCCAGCAGTGTGAACATCGGGGAGCAGTACTTC
>.|.|TRBV19|TRBJ1-5
CASSIAGRDNQPQHF
TGTGCCAGTAGTATAGCAGGGAGGGACAATCAGCCCCAGCATTTT
>few|.|TRBV13|TRBJ1-2
CASSLPGRDYGYTF
TGTGCCAGCAGCCTCCCTGGCCGGGACTATGGCTACACCTTC
>.|TRBD1|TRBV18|TRBJ1-1
CASSPGGGLSMNTEAFF
TGTGCCAGCTCACCCGGAGGGGGCTTGTCCATGAACACTGAAGCTTTCTTT
>.|TRBD1|TRBV6-1|TRBJ1-3
CASSEYTTGSGNTIYF
TGTGCCAGCAGTGAATATACGACAGGGTCCGGAAACACCATATATTTT
>.|.|TRBV9|TRBJ2-3
CASSVGGGQGTDTQYF
TGTGCCAGCAGCGTAGGGGGGGGCCAGGGGACAGATACGCAGTATTTT
>.|TRBD2|TRBV10-3|TRBJ2-3
CAISDSRLAGGLVVQYF
TGTGCCATCAGTGATTCTAGACTAGCGGGGGGGCTTGTAGTGCAGTATTTT
>.|TRBD1|TRBV5-6|TRBJ1-5
CASSLGQGSLKPQHF
TGTGCCAGCAGCCTCGGACAGGGGAGTCTGAAGCCCCAGCATTTT
>few|.|TRBV5-1|TRBJ1-2
CASSLQGYGYGYTF
TGCGCCAGCAGCTTGCAGGGGTACGGCTATGGCTACACCTTC
>.|.|TRBV6-5|TRBJ1-1
CATKAVGFYTEAFF
TGTGCCACCAAAGCCGTCGGGTTTTACACTGAAGCTTTCTTT
>few|.|TRBV21-1|TRBJ1-1
CASSKMAWGRMNTEAFF
TGTGCCAGCAGCAAAATGGCCTGGGGGCGGATGAACACTGAAGCTTTCTTT
>.|.|TRBV27|TRBJ1-1
CASSARAGGAFF
TGTGCCAGCAGCGCCCGCGCGGGGGGAGCTTTCTTT
>.|.|TRBV7-2|TRBJ1-2
CASSPPGNGYTF
TGTGCCAGCAGCCCCCCGGGAAATGGCTACACCTTC
>.|TRBD2|TRBV4-3|TRBJ2-3
CASSQGTGLAGLSTDTQYF
TGCGCCAGCAGCCAAGGAACGGGACTAGCGGGGCTTAGCACAGATACGCAGTATTTT
>.|TRBD1|TRBV29-1|TRBJ1-2
CSVDKGQGYGYTF
TGCAGCGTTGATAAGGGACAGGGGTATGGCTACACCTTC
>.|TRBD2|TRBV18|TRBJ2-3
CASSPPGLAGTDTQYF
TGTGCCAGCTCACCACCGGGACTAGCGGGGACAGATACGCAGTATTTT